The 24 T cell receptor beta chains in this list originate from one sample, sequenced in a study of molecular identifiers for immune sequencing clone quantification. MiXCR, applied by TCRdb to the PCR reads, yields one record per CDR3 protein. Here the sample spans 460,000 or so distinct CDR3 sequences, about 22% being singletons. The specimen sequenced was naive CD8+ T cells from blood, with Jurkat cell RNA spiked in. Subset indicated: FACS-sorted CD8+CD4-CCR7+CD45RA+ naive T cells. Receptor source: a human donor in good health. Some libraries in this study had Jurkat cell RNA spiked in.

This CDR3 reads CASGFGGTGAGTEAFF. Here the CDR3 DNA reads TGTGCCAGCGGCTTCGGCGGAACAGGGGCGGGCACTGAAGCTTTCTTT. The J gene is TRBJ1-1, the V gene TRBV6-2 or TRBV6-3; TRBD1 agrees at 7 bases. Germline loops: CDR1 MNHEY, CDR2 SVGEGT. CDR3 length: 16 amino acids. The trim removed 8 bases at V and 4 bases at J, leaving 16 bases unmatched.

This clonotype was found many times. The junction departs from the called germline gene at one end, perhaps through a read error. In nucleotides, the CDR3 is TGTGCCAGCAGTAACTCCGGGACAGGGGTGGCTGGTGAGACAGATACGCAGTATTTT. Translation gives CASSNSGTGVAGETDTQYF. The gene calls are TRBV6-5 and TRBJ2-3, with TRBD1 matching over 10 bases. The CDR3 totals 19 residues. Germline CDR1 MNHEY, CDR2 SVGAGI.

In its sample, this clonotype was seen many times. The J gene is TRBJ2-7, the V gene TRBV7-8, with 10 nucleotides matching TRBD1. Germline CDR1 is SGHVS and CDR2 is FQNEAQ. V was pared by 6 bases and J by 2 bases, with 10 bases of the junction left unmatched. The CDR3 length is 16 residues. CDR3 sequence: CASRLFTGTGAYEQYF. In DNA, the CDR3 is TGTGCCAGCAGACTGTTTACCGGGACAGGGGCCTACGAGCAGTACTTC.

The chain couples TRBV6-8 to TRBJ1-1; D not resolved. CDR3 length: 14 amino acids. The germline V gene has CDR1 MNHGY and CDR2 SAAAGT. Trimming pared 2 bases from V and 4 bases from J, leaving 11 bases between. The CDR3 DNA reads TGTGCCAGCAGTTACCTCCGGGGTTTCACTGAAGCTTTCTTT. It yields the protein CASSYLRGFTEAFF.

This clonotype showed up many times. The chain carries TRBV29-1 and TRBJ2-3, with TRBD2 matching over 10 bases. J gave up 1 base and V 3 bases, and 1 base lay outside the gene matches. Germline CDR1 and CDR2: SQVTM and ANQGSEA. The CDR3 loop spans 14 amino acids. CDR3 region: CSVELAGGTDTQYF. The DNA for the CDR3 is TGCAGCGTTGAGCTAGCGGGAGGCACAGATACGCAGTATTTT.

This clonotype was detected ten times or more. The chain combines TRBV12-3 or TRBV12-4 with TRBJ2-3; perhaps TRBD1 as D (6 bases). The CDR3 runs to 15 residues. The germline V and J ends were trimmed by 0 bases and 0 bases, with 7 bases remaining between them. The CDR3 spells CASSLARGSTDTQYF. DNA for the CDR3: TGTGCCAGCAGTTTAGCCAGGGGTAGCACAGATACGCAGTATTTT.

This clonotype was detected ten times or more. V gene TRBV7-6 combines with J gene TRBJ2-7; D perhaps matches TRBD2 (5 bases). The germline gives CDR1 SGHVS, CDR2 FNYEAQ. V was cut by 0 bases and J by 3 bases, with 12 bases left in between. The CDR3 consists of 15 residues. CDR3 sequence reads: CASSLAEDDYYEQYF. Written as DNA, the CDR3 is TGTGCCAGCAGCTTAGCGGAGGACGACTACTACGAGCAGTACTTC. The full variable domain, completed using reference TRBV7-6 and TRBJ2-7, is GAGVSQSPRYKVTKRGQDVALRCDPISGHVSLYWYRQALGQGPEFLTYFNYEAQQDKSGLPNDRFSAERPEGSISTLTIQRTEQRDSAMYRCASSLAEDDYYEQYFGPGTRLTVT.

This chain joins TRBV13 and TRBJ1-1, with a weak D call TRBD1 (5 bases). Germline CDR1 and CDR2: PRHDT and FYEKMQ (reference sequence). This CDR3 has 15 amino acids. The germline V and J ends were trimmed by 0 bases and 4 bases, with 12 bases remaining between them. For the CDR3, the DNA is TGTGCCAGCAGCTTAGGGACAGCCGGGGTCACTGAAGCTTTCTTT. This encodes CASSLGTAGVTEAFF.

As concerns this clonotype: A much bigger clone sits one base away, suggesting this may be a read error. This chain links TRBV4-3 with TRBJ2-3, with D tentatively TRBD1 (6 bases). Per the germline V gene, CDR1 is LGHNA and CDR2 is YSLEER. CDR3 length: 16 residues. V lost 7 bases and J 4 bases, leaving 21 bases between the germline ends. In nucleotides, the CDR3 is TGCGCCAGCAATCCCTCCCAGCAGGGGATATCAGATACGCAGTATTTT. Encoded protein: CASNPSQQGISDTQYF.

Only a few counts were recorded for this clonotype. The genes are TRBV4-3 and TRBJ2-3, with TRBD1 identical over 8 bases. With V trimmed by 1 base and J by 5 bases, 5 bases remained unmatched. This CDR3 spans 15 amino acids. CDR1 and CDR2 from the germline V gene are LGHNA and YSLEER. Here the CDR3 DNA reads TGCGCCAGCAGCCAAGCCACAGGGGGTAGAGATACGCAGTATTTT. This encodes CASSQATGGRDTQYF.

Remarks on this clonotype: One junction end does not reproduce the germline sequence, and a read error may be involved. This chain joins TRBV20-1 and TRBJ2-5, with 12 nucleotides matching TRBD2. The CDR3 runs to 18 residues. Germline CDR1 and CDR2: DFQATT and SNEGSKA (reference sequence). CDR3 bases: TGCAGTGCTAGAGATAACAAGGCTAGCGGGAGGGCCGTAAAGACCCAGCACTTC. Protein: CSARDNKASGRAVKTQHF.

The genes are TRBV29-1 and TRBJ2-2; the D gene is possibly TRBD1 (6 bases). The CDR3 spans 13 residues. Trimming cost V 3 bases and J 3 bases, with 8 bases left between them. The germline V gene has CDR1 SQVTM and CDR2 ANQGSEA. CDR3 loop: CSVDAGDTGELFF. Here the CDR3 DNA reads TGCAGCGTTGATGCAGGGGACACCGGGGAGCTGTTTTTT.

In the case of this clonotype: A read error may explain this, as a much larger clone is one base away. The rearrangement uses TRBV20-1 and TRBJ2-7; D is undetermined. CDR1 and CDR2 (germline): DFQATT, SNEGSKA (reference sequence). The CDR3 spans 13 residues. CDR3 DNA sequence: TGCAGTGCTAGAGATCTCGAGAGCTACGAGCAGCACTTC. Translation: CSARDLESYEQHF.

J is TRBJ2-1 and V is TRBV4-1; possibly TRBD2 for D (5 bases). V lost 4 bases and J lost 5, with 9 bases in between. CDR3 size: 13 residues. Germline loops: CDR1 MGHRA, CDR2 YSYEKL. The CDR3 nucleotides are TGCGCCAGCAGCCTAGCGAGGCACAATGAGCAGTTCTTC. It yields the protein CASSLARHNEQFF.

The J gene is TRBJ2-5, the V gene TRBV10-3, with TRBD2 matching over 7 bases. The CDR3 contains 14 residues. V gave up 3 bases and J gave up 2 bases; unmatched junction bases: 3. Germline V CDR1 and CDR2: ENHRY, SYGVKD. The CDR3 DNA reads as TGTGCCATCAGTGAAGGCGGGGGTCAAGAGACCCAGTACTTC. It codes for CAISEGGGQETQYF.

This clonotype was found a few times. The V gene is TRBV20-1, the J gene TRBJ2-7; 7 positions match TRBD2. In germline, CDR1 is DFQATT, CDR2 SNEGSKA (reference sequence). V trimming: 0 bases; J trimming: 0 bases; junction bases outside the gene matches: 5. This CDR3 region has 15 residues. The CDR3 bases are TGCAGTGCTAGAGATGGGGGGGAGTACTCCTACGAGCAGTACTTC. This sequence encodes CSARDGGEYSYEQYF.

The chain employs TRBV19 and TRBJ1-1; TRBD1 might be the D (6 bases). Germline values: CDR1 LNHDA, CDR2 SQIVND (reference sequence). The V end lost 3 bases, the J end lost 5 bases, and 10 bases lay between the germline ends. The length of the CDR3 is 13 residues. CDR3: CASSIGTGTEAFF. DNA of the CDR3: TGTGCCAGTAGTATTGGAACAGGGACTGAAGCTTTCTTT.

A few counts support this clonotype. This CDR3 reads CASSSAGGSGNTIYF. The CDR3 DNA reads TGTGCCAGCAGTTCGGCAGGGGGCTCTGGAAACACCATATATTTT. The chain recombines TRBV27 with TRBJ1-3; 7 bases are a match to TRBD1. After removal of 4 bases from V and 0 bases from J, the junction contained 3 bases not matched to a gene. CDR1 is MNHEY, CDR2 SMNVEV, per germline (reference sequence). The CDR3 runs 15 residues.

This clonotype appeared a few times. The chain combines TRBV6-5 with TRBJ1-1, with unresolved D. V lost 0 bases and J lost 10, with 12 bases in between. Germline V gives CDR1 MNHEY, CDR2 SVGAGI. The CDR3 extends over 13 amino acids. CDR3 residues: CASSYSGATGAFF. CDR3 nucleotides: TGTGCCAGCAGTTACTCTGGCGCCACCGGAGCTTTCTTT.

This clonotype was recorded many times. This rearrangement joins TRBV7-2 to TRBJ2-7; the match to TRBD2 covers 10 bases. The J segment lost 5 bases and the V segment lost 5 bases, leaving 18 bases of the junction unmatched. This CDR3 has 18 residues. Germline CDR1 is SGHTA and CDR2 is FQGNSA. The CDR3 sequence: CASSPQFTSGTRYDEQYF. DNA of the CDR3: TGTGCCAGCAGCCCACAGTTTACTAGCGGGACAAGATACGACGAGCAGTACTTC.

This clonotype occurred many times. The V and J genes are TRBV4-2 and TRBJ2-7; possibly TRBD1 or TRBD2 for D (5 bases each). Germline CDR1 and CDR2: LGHNA and YNFKEQ. The V gene lost 5 bases and the J gene lost 7 bases, with 18 bases spanning the gap. This CDR3 region has 14 residues. CDR3 region: CASSSPGLRREQYF. CDR3 DNA: TGTGCCAGCAGCTCCCCGGGGCTAAGGAGGGAGCAGTACTTC.

This clonotype has ten or more counts. The chain couples TRBV12-3 or TRBV12-4 to TRBJ2-3; possible D gene TRBD1, 5 bases. CDR3 length: 15 amino acids. With 6 bases removed from V and 6 bases from J, the gap between germline ends came to 19 bases. This chain's CDR3 is CASRRYKGYPDTQYF. CDR3 DNA: TGTGCCAGCAGACGATACAAGGGGTATCCGGATACGCAGTATTTT.

This clonotype was seen at least ten times. V is TRBV6-2 or TRBV6-3 and J is TRBJ2-7; 9 bases are shared with TRBD1. Per germline, CDR1 MNHEY and CDR2 SVGEGT. CDR3 length: 15 residues. V lost 6 bases, J lost 2 bases, and 8 bases stayed unmatched. The CDR3: CASSQPGQGAYEQYF. The CDR3 bases are TGTGCCAGCAGCCAGCCGGGACAGGGCGCCTACGAGCAGTACTTC.

The CDR3 sequence: CASSSRLAGANVLTF. The DNA for the CDR3 is TGTGCCAGCAGCAGCCGTCTAGCTGGGGCCAACGTCCTGACTTTC. The gene calls are TRBV9 and TRBJ2-6; no clear D gene. V lost 4 bases to trimming and J lost 2 bases, with 10 bases between them. Germline V gene data show CDR1 as SGDLS and CDR2 as YYNGEE. This CDR3 spans 15 amino acids.